This T cell receptor beta chain was retrieved from a study of human T cells and chemical hapten exposure. Study-level findings and limits: No alteration of TCRs above 1 in 1000 frequency was seen with DPC sensitization. There were significantly more large CDR3 similarity clusters among expanded TCRs than among controls.

TCRdb processed the RACE reads anew with MiXCR; each CDR3 protein has one entry. The sample contains approximately 400,000 distinct CDR3 sequences, 4.8% of which appear only once. This CDR3 is 14 amino acids long. V gave up 2 bases and J gave up 6 bases, with 10 bases separating them. Germline V gene data show CDR1 as KGHDR and CDR2 as SFDVKD. This clonotype has ten or more counts. The antigen is unknown. Described time point: patch test 1, 2 weeks after DPC sensitization. Treatment given: therapeutic diphenylcyclopropenone sensitization with weekly scalp DPC. The sequenced sample was whole blood, obtained in connection with sensitization to the hapten diphenylcyclopropenone (DPC). V usage is TRBV24-1 and J usage is TRBJ2-1, with D perhaps given as TRBD1 or TRBD2 (5 bases each). The receptor was isolated from a woman aged 50 to 65 with alopecia areata. Some clones in this sample may be carry-over from other donors' samples. The DNA for the CDR3 is TGTGCCACCAGTGATTCAGGGACCCCCAATGAGCAGTTCTTC. Protein: CATSDSGTPNEQFF.